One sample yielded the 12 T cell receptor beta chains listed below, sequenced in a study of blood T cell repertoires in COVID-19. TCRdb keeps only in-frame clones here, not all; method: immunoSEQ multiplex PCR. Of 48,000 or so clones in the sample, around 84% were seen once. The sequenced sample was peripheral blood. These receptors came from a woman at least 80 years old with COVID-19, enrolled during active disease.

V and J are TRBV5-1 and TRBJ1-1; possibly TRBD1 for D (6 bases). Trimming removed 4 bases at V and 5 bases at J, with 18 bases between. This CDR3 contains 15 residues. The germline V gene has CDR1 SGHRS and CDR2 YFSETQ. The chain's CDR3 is CASSERGQSRTEAFF. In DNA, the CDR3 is TGCGCCAGCAGCGAGAGAGGACAGTCAAGGACTGAAGCTTTCTTT. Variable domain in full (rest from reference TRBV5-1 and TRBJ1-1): KAGVTQTPRYLIKTRGQQVTLSCSPISGHRSVSWYQQTPGQGLQFLFEYFSETQRNKGNFPGRFSGRQFSNSRSEMNVSTLELGDSALYLCASSERGQSRTEAFFGQGTRLTVV.

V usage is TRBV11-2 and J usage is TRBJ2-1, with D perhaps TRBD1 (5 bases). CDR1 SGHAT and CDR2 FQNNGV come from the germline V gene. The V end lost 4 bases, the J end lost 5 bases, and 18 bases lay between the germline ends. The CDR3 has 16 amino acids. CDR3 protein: CASSSLVGRLNNEQFF. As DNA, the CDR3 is TGTGCCAGCAGCTCTCTGGTGGGGCGGCTAAACAATGAGCAGTTCTTC.

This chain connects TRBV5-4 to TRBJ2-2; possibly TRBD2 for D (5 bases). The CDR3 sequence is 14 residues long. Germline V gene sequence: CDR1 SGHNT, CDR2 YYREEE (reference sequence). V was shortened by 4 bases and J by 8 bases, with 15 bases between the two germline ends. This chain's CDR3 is CASSPGNPPGELFF. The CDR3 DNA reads TGTGCCAGCAGCCCCGGGAACCCCCCAGGGGAGCTGTTTTTT.

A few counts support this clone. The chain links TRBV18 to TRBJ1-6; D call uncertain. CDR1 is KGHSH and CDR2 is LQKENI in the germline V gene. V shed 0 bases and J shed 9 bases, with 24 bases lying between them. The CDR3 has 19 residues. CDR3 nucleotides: TGTGCCAGCTCACCACCCAAACCCGGAGCTGCACGTATGGGTTCACCCCTCCACTTT. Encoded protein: CASSPPKPGAARMGSPLHF.

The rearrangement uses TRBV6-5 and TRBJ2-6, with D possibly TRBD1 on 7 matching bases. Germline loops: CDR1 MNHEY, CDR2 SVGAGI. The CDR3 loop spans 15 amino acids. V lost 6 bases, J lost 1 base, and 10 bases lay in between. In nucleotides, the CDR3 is TGTGCCAGCAGCCCAGGGGGGTCTGGGGCCAACGTCCTGACTTTC. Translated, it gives CASSPGGSGANVLTF.

In DNA form, the CDR3 reads TGTGCCAGCAGCTCTCCGAGTGGACAATACAATGAGCAGTTCTTC. This translates into CASSSPSGQYNEQFF. The chain carries TRBV5-5 and TRBJ2-1; possibly TRBD1 for D (5 bases). In germline, CDR1 is SGHKS, CDR2 YYEKEE (reference sequence). V was trimmed by 3 bases and J by 4 bases, leaving 14 bases between them. The CDR3 covers 15 residues.

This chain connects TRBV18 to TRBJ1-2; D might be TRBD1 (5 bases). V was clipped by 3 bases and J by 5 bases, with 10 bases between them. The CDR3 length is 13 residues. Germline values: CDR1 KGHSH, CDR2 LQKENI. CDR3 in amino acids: CASSPDSTYGYTF. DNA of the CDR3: TGTGCCAGCTCACCCGACAGTACTTATGGCTACACCTTC.

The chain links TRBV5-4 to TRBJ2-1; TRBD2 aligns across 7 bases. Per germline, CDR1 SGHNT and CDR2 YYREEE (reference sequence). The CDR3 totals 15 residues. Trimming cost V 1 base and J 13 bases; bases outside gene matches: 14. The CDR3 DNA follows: TGTGCCAGCAGCTTGCGGCTAGCGGAGCCTGGATTACAGTTCTTC. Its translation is CASSLRLAEPGLQFF.

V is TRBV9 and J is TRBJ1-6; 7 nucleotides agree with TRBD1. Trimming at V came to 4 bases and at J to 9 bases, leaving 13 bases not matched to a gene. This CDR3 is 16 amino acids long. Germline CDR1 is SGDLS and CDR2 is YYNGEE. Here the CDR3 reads CASSKQGPGIFSPLHF. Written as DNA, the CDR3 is TGTGCCAGCAGCAAACAGGGGCCGGGAATTTTTTCACCCCTCCACTTT. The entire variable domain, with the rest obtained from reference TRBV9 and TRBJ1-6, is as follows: DSGVTQTPKHLITATGQRVTLRCSPRSGDLSVYWYQQSLDQGLQFLIQYYNGEERAKGNILERFSAQQFPDLHSELNLSSLELGDSALYFCASSKQGPGIFSPLHFGNGTRLTVT.

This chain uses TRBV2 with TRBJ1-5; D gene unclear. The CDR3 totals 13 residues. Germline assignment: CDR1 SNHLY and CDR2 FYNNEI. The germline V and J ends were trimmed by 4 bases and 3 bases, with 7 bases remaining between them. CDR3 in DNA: TGTGCCAGCAGTGCCGAGATCAATCAGCCCCAGCATTTT. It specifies CASSAEINQPQHF.

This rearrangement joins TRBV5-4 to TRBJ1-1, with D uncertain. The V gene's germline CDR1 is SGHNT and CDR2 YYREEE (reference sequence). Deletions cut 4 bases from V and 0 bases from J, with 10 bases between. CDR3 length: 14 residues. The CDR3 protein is CASSLWQVNTEAFF. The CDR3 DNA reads TGTGCCAGCAGCCTTTGGCAGGTGAACACTGAAGCTTTCTTT.

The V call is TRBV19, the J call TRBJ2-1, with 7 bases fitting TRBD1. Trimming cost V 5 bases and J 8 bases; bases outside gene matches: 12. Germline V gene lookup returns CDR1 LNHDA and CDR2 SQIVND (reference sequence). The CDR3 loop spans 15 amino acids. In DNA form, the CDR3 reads TGTGCCAGTAGTGGAACAGGGGCCCCTAGGGATGAGCAGTTCTTC. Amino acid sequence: CASSGTGAPRDEQFF.